The 7 T cell receptor beta chains presented below share a single source sample, sequenced in a study of blood T cells in healthy people across ages. PCR was performed a second time for roughly 6 to 12 cycles using a sample-barcoded 5' primer and a J-beta primer mix. TCRdb used MiXCR to reprocess the 5' RACE reads, holding one entry per CDR3 protein. The data contain 700,000 to 900,000 distinct CDR3 sequences, around 24% of them singletons. A further study also used this sample, focusing on T cells of mothers and their children.

Sequenced sample: blood. The source is a boy younger than 18 in good health.

This chain connects TRBV2 to TRBJ2-1; the D is unclear. CDR3 size: 11 residues. The V end lost 1 base, the J end lost 15 bases, and 10 bases lay between the germline ends. Germline V gene data show CDR1 as SNHLY and CDR2 as FYNNEI. CDR3: CASSEGAGPFF. The CDR3 DNA reads TGTGCCAGCAGTGAAGGCGCAGGTCCGTTCTTC.

The DNA for the CDR3 is TGTGCCACCCAACACCAGAACACTGAAGCTTTCTTT. This codes for CATQHQNTEAFF. The rearrangement joins TRBV19 to TRBJ1-1; D gene uncertain. Trimming stripped 10 bases from V and 1 base from J, with 10 bases between. Per the germline V gene, CDR1 is LNHDA and CDR2 is SQIVND (reference sequence). The CDR3 runs to 12 residues.

This sequence joins TRBV24-1 and TRBJ2-2, with D perhaps matching TRBD2 (6 bases). Germline V gene data show CDR1 as KGHDR and CDR2 as SFDVKD. Between the trimmed V and J ends, which lost 7 bases and 3 bases, there was a span of 11 bases. The CDR3 runs to 14 residues. CDR3 amino acids: CATREGTDTGELFF. The CDR3, as DNA: TGTGCCACCAGGGAAGGGACTGACACCGGGGAGCTGTTTTTT.

The rearrangement uses TRBV20-1 and TRBJ2-5; D may be TRBD1 (5 bases). Germline lookup yields CDR1 DFQATT and CDR2 SNEGSKA (reference sequence). The length of the CDR3 is 15 residues. V was shortened by 0 bases and J by 0 bases, with 11 bases between the two germline ends. CDR3 nucleotides: TGCAGTGCTAGAGACAGGGCCGGGTACCAAGAGACCCAGTACTTC. The encoded protein is CSARDRAGYQETQYF.

This clonotype was observed a handful of times. The chain carries TRBV7-9 and TRBJ2-6; the D is unclear. V gave up 3 bases and J gave up 0 bases, with 6 bases separating them. Per germline, CDR1 SEHNR and CDR2 FQNEAQ (reference sequence). The length of the CDR3 is 15 residues. CDR3 residues: CASSFPISGANVLTF. The CDR3 DNA sequence: TGTGCCAGCAGCTTTCCGATCTCTGGGGCCAACGTCCTGACTTTC.

The rearrangement joins TRBV6-1 to TRBJ2-1; D ambiguous. The end of the DNA fits TRBJ2-5 better, so the J call may be wrong. The CDR3 spans 12 residues. Germline V gene data show CDR1 as MNHNS and CDR2 as SASEGT. The CDR3 reads CASSERRETQYF. In DNA, the CDR3 is TGTGCCAGCAGTGAAAGACGGGAGACCCAGTACTTC.

This chain uses TRBV7-2 with TRBJ1-6, with a possible D match to TRBD1 (6 bases). V gave up 1 base and J gave up 5 bases, with 18 bases separating them. The CDR3 is made up of 18 amino acids. CDR1 is SGHTA and CDR2 is FQGNSA in the germline V gene. This CDR3 is CASSLGDARGGDNSPLHF. CDR3 nucleotides: TGTGCCAGCAGCTTAGGGGACGCCAGGGGTGGGGATAATTCACCCCTCCACTTT.